One sample yielded the 10 T cell receptor beta chains listed below, sequenced in a study of blood T cell repertoires in COVID-19. Profiling relied on immunoSEQ multiplex PCR, and the TCRdb table lists in-frame clones only, not all of them. The data contain some 200,000 clones, 70% to 90% of them singletons. The sequencing input was PBMCs or T cells enriched from blood (not recorded which). The receptor set was obtained from a woman under 30 who had recovered from COVID-19.

The rearrangement uses TRBV9 and TRBJ2-1; D may be TRBD2 (5 bases). The CDR3 consists of 15 residues. Germline lookup yields CDR1 SGDLS and CDR2 YYNGEE. V lost 4 bases to trimming and J lost 8 bases, with 19 bases between them. The CDR3 region is CASSLNGNSGDEQFF. The CDR3 bases are TGTGCCAGCAGCCTTAACGGGAATTCGGGCGATGAGCAGTTCTTC.

The chain employs TRBV10-3 and TRBJ1-2, with 9 bases matching TRBD1. The CDR3 contains 12 residues. CDR1 is ENHRY and CDR2 is SYGVKD in the germline V gene. The V gene end was trimmed by 10 bases and the J gene end by 8 bases; junction bases not matched to a gene: 8. CDR3 in DNA: TGTGCCACCTATGGGGACAGGGAAGGCTACACCTTC. Protein: CATYGDREGYTF.

The CDR3 region is CASSLISASHRQTQYF. The CDR3, as DNA: TGTGCCAGCAGCCTCATATCGGCTAGCCATAGACAGACCCAGTACTTC. The genes are TRBV3-1 (or the pseudogene TRBV3-2) and TRBJ2-5, with a tentative D call TRBD2 (5 bases). V lost 4 bases to trimming and J lost 6 bases, with 21 bases between them. The CDR3 runs 16 residues. The V gene's germline CDR1 is LGHDT and CDR2 YNNKEL (reference sequence).

This chain uses TRBV11-2 with TRBJ1-1, with TRBD1 matching over 8 bases. This CDR3 contains 15 residues. CDR1 and CDR2 (germline): SGHAT, FQNNGV. J gave up 3 bases and V 4 bases, and 7 bases lay outside the gene matches. CDR3 amino acids: CASSSPGTGYTEAFF. Written as DNA, the CDR3 is TGTGCCAGCAGCTCACCCGGGACAGGTTACACTGAAGCTTTCTTT. Drawing the rest from reference TRBV11-2 and TRBJ1-1, the complete variable domain is EAGVAQSPRYKIIEKRQSVAFWCNPISGHATLYWYQQILGQGPKLLIQFQNNGVVDDSQLPKDRFSAERLKGVDSTLKIQPAKLEDSAVYLCASSSPGTGYTEAFFGQGTRLTVV.

This chain links TRBV11-2 with TRBJ1-2; 8 positions agree with TRBD1. J gave up 6 bases and V 5 bases, and 8 bases lay outside the gene matches. The germline gives CDR1 SGHAT, CDR2 FQNNGV. The CDR3 loop spans 14 amino acids. CDR3 in amino acids: CASSPTDRANGYTF. DNA of the CDR3: TGTGCCAGCAGCCCAACGGACAGGGCAAATGGCTACACCTTC.

V and J are TRBV10-2 and TRBJ1-1; D is uncertain. The ends were cut back, 3 bases at V and 4 bases at J, with 15 bases in the middle. Germline V CDR1 and CDR2: WSHSY, SAAADI. This CDR3 comprises 15 residues. CDR3 nucleotide sequence: TGCGCCAGCAGTGACTCTTTAGGAGCGGCCACTGAAGCTTTCTTT. Protein product: CASSDSLGAATEAFF.

The gene calls are TRBV13 and TRBJ1-5, with 10 bases aligning to TRBD1. The CDR3 length is 16 residues. V lost 3 bases, J lost 6 bases, and 8 bases stayed unmatched. Germline lookup yields CDR1 PRHDT and CDR2 FYEKMQ (reference sequence). CDR3 nucleotide sequence: TGTGCCAGCAGCTTCCGGGACAGGGGATTAGGTCAGCCCCAGCATTTT. This encodes CASSFRDRGLGQPQHF.

The V and J genes are TRBV5-4 and TRBJ2-7; D is possibly TRBD1 (6 bases). The CDR3 spans 14 residues. CDR1 SGHNT and CDR2 YYREEE come from the germline V gene (reference sequence). V lost 4 bases to trimming and J lost 3 bases, with 14 bases between them. The CDR3 DNA reads TGTGCCAGCAGCCTGAAAGGACAGCTCTACGAGCAGTACTTC. Residues: CASSLKGQLYEQYF.

This chain links TRBV11-2 with TRBJ2-7; D not resolved. Deletions cut 9 bases from V and 1 base from J, with 7 bases between. Germline values: CDR1 SGHAT, CDR2 FQNNGV. The length of the CDR3 is 11 residues. The CDR3 sequence: CASTASYEQYF. CDR3 in DNA: TGTGCCAGTACAGCTTCCTACGAGCAGTACTTC.

This clone was seen a single time. The gene calls are TRBV11-1 and TRBJ2-5, with D perhaps matching TRBD2 (5 bases). Germline V gene lookup returns CDR1 SGHAT and CDR2 FQDESV (reference sequence). The CDR3 is 14 residues long. Trimming took 0 bases from V and 5 from J, leaving 10 bases between them. DNA of the CDR3: TGTGCCAGCAGCTTAGCGGCGGGTGTGGAGACCCAGTACTTC. It is translated as CASSLAAGVETQYF. Full variable domain (outside the CDR3, taken from reference TRBV11-1 and TRBJ2-5): EAEVAQSPRYKITEKSQAVAFWCDPISGHATLYWYRQILGQGPELLVQFQDESVVDDSQLPKDRFSAERLKGVDSTLKIQPAELGDSAMYLCASSLAAGVETQYFGPGTRLLVL.